This T cell receptor (beta chain) was documented in a study of cytomegalovirus exposure and HLA in healthy donors. The CDR3 is made up of 11 amino acids. V lost 5 bases, J lost 4 bases, and 8 bases lay in between. CDR1 SQVTM and CDR2 ANQGSEA come from the germline V gene. Profiled with immunoSEQ multiplex PCR; TCRdb holds only in-frame clones, not every one. Here the sample spans 250,000 to 400,000 clones, approximately 85% being singletons. Notes on the study in general: Some TCR beta chains (164 of them) were listed as cytomegalovirus-associated. Most observed TCR sequences were rare, whereas some public TCRs were detected in many donors. Published work reported that the classifier diagnosed cytomegalovirus status with high specificity and sensitivity. In vitro checks showed that a few CMV-associated chains really do target CMV antigens.

Turning to this clone: Antigen: not known.

The specimen sequenced was PBMCs. The clonotype comes from a young man in good health and CMV-seronegative. The rearrangement joins TRBV29-1 to TRBJ1-1; no definite D call. DNA of the CDR3: TGCAGCGTTATGAGGAGCACTGAAGCTTTCTTT. Protein product: CSVMRSTEAFF.